This T cell receptor beta chain was sequenced for a study of cytomegalovirus exposure and HLA in healthy donors. PCR used 60 Vbeta primers and 13 Jbeta primers. The protocol was immunoSEQ multiplex PCR, while the TCRdb copy is restricted to in-frame clones and leaves out a portion. This sample carries fewer than 100,000 clones, with 0.58% going to the ten biggest clones. Germline V lookup: CDR1 SGHVS, CDR2 FQNEAQ. V shed 1 base and J 1 base; nucleotides not matched to a gene: 2. The CDR3 totals 16 residues. Study results and caveats: In an earlier analysis, productive rearrangement rates for most beta V segments clustered near 87% or 30%. Among TCR beta chains of equal frequency, HLA-associated ones were more clonally expanded in a later analysis. In vitro checks showed that a few CMV-associated chains really do target CMV antigens.

About this clone itself: Its matching antigen is unknown.

The sample taken for sequencing was PBMCs. This TCR was recovered from a man in his fifties or sixties in good health and CMV-seronegative. V usage is TRBV7-8 and J usage is TRBJ2-2; the match to TRBD2 covers 8 bases. The CDR3 reads CASSLVAGGNTGELFF. CDR3 DNA sequence: TGTGCCAGCAGCTTAGTTGCGGGGGGGAACACCGGGGAGCTGTTTTTT.